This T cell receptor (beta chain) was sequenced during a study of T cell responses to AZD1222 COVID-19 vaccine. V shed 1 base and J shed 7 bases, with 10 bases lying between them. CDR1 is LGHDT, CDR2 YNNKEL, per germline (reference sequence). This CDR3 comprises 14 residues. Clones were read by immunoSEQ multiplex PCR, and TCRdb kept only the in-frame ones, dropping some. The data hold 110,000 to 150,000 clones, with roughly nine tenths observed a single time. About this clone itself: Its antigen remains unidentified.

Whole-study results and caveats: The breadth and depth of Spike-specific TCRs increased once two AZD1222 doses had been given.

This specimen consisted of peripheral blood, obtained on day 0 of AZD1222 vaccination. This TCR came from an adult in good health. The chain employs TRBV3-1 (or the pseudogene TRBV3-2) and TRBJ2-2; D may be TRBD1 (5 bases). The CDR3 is CASSQGRAVGELFF. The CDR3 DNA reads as TGTGCCAGCAGCCAAGGCAGGGCGGTCGGGGAGCTGTTTTTT.